These 20 T cell receptor beta chains originate from one sample sequenced in a study of T cells after yellow fever vaccination. TCRdb analysed the 5' RACE reads with MiXCR anew, one entry per CDR3 protein. The sample has 450,000 to 650,000 distinct CDR3 sequences, 21% seen once. This sample comprised PBMCs, obtained 20 to 25 days after the first yellow fever vaccination. The receptors come from a man aged 18 to 29 who received the YFV17D yellow fever vaccine.

The chain carries TRBV5-4 and TRBJ2-4; 9 bases fit TRBD2. Per germline, CDR1 SGHNT and CDR2 YYREEE (reference sequence). The V and J ends lost 3 bases and 5 bases, in that order; junction bases with no gene match: 3. The CDR3 runs to 14 residues. The DNA of the CDR3 is TGTGCCAGCAGCTCGTGGACTAGCGAAAACATTCAGTACTTC. Translating gives CASSSWTSENIQYF.

A few counts support this clonotype. The gene calls are TRBV30 and TRBJ2-2; 9 positions match TRBD1. Germline-derived CDR1 and CDR2 are GTSNPN and SVGIG (reference sequence). Trimming at V came to 0 bases and at J to 7 bases, leaving 6 bases not matched to a gene. The CDR3 is 15 residues long. CDR3 region: CAWSVRTGVYGELFF. CDR3 coding DNA: TGTGCCTGGAGTGTACGGACAGGGGTTTACGGGGAGCTGTTTTTT. The full variable domain, its missing parts supplied by reference TRBV30 and TRBJ2-2, is SQTIHQWPATLVQPVGSPLSLECTVEGTSNPNLYWYRQAAGRGLQLLFYSVGIGQISSEVPQNLSASRPQDRQFILSSKKLLLSDSGFYLCAWSVRTGVYGELFFGEGSRLTVL.

The chain has TRBV7-9 and TRBJ2-1; a possible D gene is TRBD2 (5 bases). Germline values: CDR1 SEHNR, CDR2 FQNEAQ (reference sequence). The CDR3 covers 15 residues. The germline V and J ends were trimmed by 5 bases and 4 bases, with 15 bases remaining between them. The CDR3 DNA reads as TGTGCCAGCAGCCCCCCCGGAGGCGGTTACAATGAGCAGTTCTTC. It codes for CASSPPGGGYNEQFF.

This clonotype showed up just a few times. V usage is TRBV25-1 and J usage is TRBJ1-5, with 8 nucleotides matching TRBD1. Germline assignment: CDR1 MGHDK and CDR2 SYGVNS. The trim removed 4 bases at V and 7 bases at J, leaving 9 bases unmatched. The CDR3 is 15 residues long. The CDR3 region has the DNA TGTGCCAGCAGTGGGACCTCAGGGGGCCACCAGCCCCAGCATTTT. Translated: CASSGTSGGHQPQHF. Supplemented by reference TRBV25-1 and TRBJ1-5, the full variable domain reads EADIYQTPRYLVIGTGKKITLECSQTMGHDKMYWYQQDPGMELHLIHYSYGVNSTEKGDLSSESTVSRIRTEHFPLTLESARPSHTSQYLCASSGTSGGHQPQHFGDGTRLSIL.

This clonotype has at least ten counts. The J gene is TRBJ2-1, the V gene TRBV4-3, with 8 positions matching TRBD2. The CDR3 covers 16 residues. Germline CDR1 is LGHNA and CDR2 is YSLEER. The J segment lost 1 base and the V segment lost 0 bases, leaving 2 bases of the junction unmatched. CDR3 DNA sequence: TGCGCCAGCAGCCAAGAACTAGCGGAATCCTACAATGAGCAGTTCTTC. Translating it yields CASSQELAESYNEQFF.

The rearrangement uses TRBV23-1 and TRBJ2-7; unclear D gene. TRBV23-1 falls under the ORF class, with uncertain function. V lost 4 bases and J 5 bases, leaving 12 bases between the germline ends. This CDR3 has 13 amino acids. CDR3 nucleotides: TGCGCCAGCAGTCTGGAGTTCTTAAACGAGCAGTACGTC. Translated: CASSLEFLNEQYV.

The CDR3 sequence is CASSYRAGPGAFF. For the CDR3, the DNA is TGTGCCAGCAGTTACCGAGCAGGTCCCGGAGCTTTCTTT. This chain uses TRBV6-5 with TRBJ1-1; D is ambiguous. This CDR3 region has 13 residues. With 2 bases removed from V and 10 bases from J, the gap between germline ends came to 14 bases. CDR1 and CDR2 (germline): MNHEY, SVGAGI.

The gene calls are TRBV6-1 and TRBJ1-3; no clear D gene. V was clipped by 2 bases and J by 2 bases, with 4 bases between them. CDR3 length: 13 amino acids. Per germline, CDR1 MNHNS and CDR2 SASEGT. The CDR3 spells CASSELTGNTIYF. CDR3 nucleotides: TGTGCCAGCAGTGAATTGACTGGAAACACCATATATTTT.

V usage is TRBV20-1 and J usage is TRBJ1-5; no firm D call. Trimming shortened V by 4 bases and J by 2 bases, and 9 bases separated the two germline ends. The CDR3 covers 13 residues. The V gene's germline CDR1 is DFQATT and CDR2 SNEGSKA (reference sequence). The CDR3 coding sequence is TGCAGTGCTAACTCCCCCGGCAATCAGCCCCAGCATTTT. This gives the protein CSANSPGNQPQHF.

The rearrangement joins TRBV6-6 to TRBJ1-1; a possible D gene is TRBD1 (6 bases). Germline V gene lookup returns CDR1 MNHNY and CDR2 SVGAGI (reference sequence). CDR3 length: 12 amino acids. V was trimmed by 2 bases and J by 5 bases, leaving 6 bases between them. The CDR3 DNA reads as TGTGCCAGCAGTTACACAGGGACTGAAGCTTTCTTT. Translation: CASSYTGTEAFF.

This clonotype was counted between two and nine times. The rearrangement joins TRBV6-2 or TRBV6-3 to TRBJ2-1; 9 bases line up with TRBD2. Per the germline V gene, CDR1 is MNHEY and CDR2 is SVGEGT. Germline trimming cut 6 bases from V and 4 bases from J; bases unmatched to any gene: 4. The CDR3 loop spans 14 amino acids. The CDR3 DNA follows: TGTGCCAGCAGGGGTAGCGGGGGTTACAATGAGCAGTTCTTC. It specifies CASRGSGGYNEQFF.

The V gene is TRBV2, the J gene TRBJ1-6; 9 bases line up with TRBD1. V lost 6 bases, J lost 7 bases, and 7 bases stayed unmatched. Germline V gene lookup returns CDR1 SNHLY and CDR2 FYNNEI. CDR3 length: 15 amino acids. The CDR3 DNA reads TGTGCCAGCAGGAAAGCCGGACAGGGGAATTCACCCCTCCACTTT. Its protein is CASRKAGQGNSPLHF.

This chain uses TRBV7-9 with TRBJ2-4; 8 bases fit TRBD2. V was clipped by 6 bases and J by 3 bases; unmatched bases: 4. This CDR3 contains 14 residues. CDR1 and CDR2 (germline): SEHNR, FQNEAQ (reference sequence). This CDR3 is CASRVSGGKNIQYF. The CDR3 DNA is TGTGCCAGCAGAGTCAGCGGGGGCAAAAACATTCAGTACTTC.

This clonotype was recorded a few times. The rearrangement links TRBV7-9 to TRBJ2-7, with D possibly TRBD2 on 5 matching bases. Germline V gives CDR1 SEHNR, CDR2 FQNEAQ (reference sequence). Trimming removed 0 bases from V and 3 bases from J, with 12 bases in between. This CDR3 is 15 amino acids long. The chain's CDR3 is CASSLAIDGLYEQYF. The CDR3 DNA follows: TGTGCCAGCAGCTTAGCGATCGACGGACTCTACGAGCAGTACTTC.

The V gene is TRBV7-9, the J gene TRBJ2-3; 8 bases line up with TRBD2. Looked up from germline, CDR1 is SEHNR and CDR2 is FQNEAQ (reference sequence). Trimming cost V 5 bases and J 3 bases; bases outside gene matches: 7. The CDR3 covers 15 residues. CDR3 nucleotides: TGTGCCAGCAGCCAAGTCGGGGGGGTAACAGATACGCAGTATTTT. This codes for CASSQVGGVTDTQYF.

The J gene is TRBJ2-5, the V gene TRBV10-3, with 12 positions matching TRBD1. This CDR3 spans 15 amino acids. V shed 11 bases and J 4 bases; nucleotides not matched to a gene: 11. CDR1 is ENHRY and CDR2 is SYGVKD in the germline V gene. The CDR3, as DNA: TGTGCCGTCTCATGGGGGACAGGGGGCAGAGAGACCCAGTACTTC. This codes for CAVSWGTGGRETQYF.

Concerning this clonotype itself: At one end the junction does not follow the germline gene, possibly because of a read error. The V call is TRBV6-4, the J call TRBJ2-2; the D gene is possibly TRBD2 (5 bases). Germline values: CDR1 MRHNA, CDR2 SNTAGT. The CDR3 spans 13 residues. CDR3 in amino acids: CASRDSIEGELFF. Written as DNA, the CDR3 is TGTGCCAGCAGGGACTCGATTGAGGGGGAGCTGTTTTTT.

In this sample, this clonotype turned up a few times. The V and J genes are TRBV4-2 and TRBJ2-2, with D unclear. V lost 0 bases, J lost 6 bases, and 8 bases lay in between. From germline, CDR1 is LGHNA and CDR2 YNFKEQ. The length of the CDR3 is 14 residues. The CDR3 region is CASSQDRIAGELFF. DNA for the CDR3: TGTGCCAGCAGCCAAGACAGGATTGCCGGGGAGCTGTTTTTT.

This clonotype was detected a few times. This chain links TRBV20-1 with TRBJ1-1; D unclear. The CDR3 runs to 10 residues. Germline V gives CDR1 DFQATT, CDR2 SNEGSKA (reference sequence). Trimming left V 3 bases short and J 11 bases short, with 10 bases between. CDR3 sequence reads: CSASLAHAFF. In DNA form, the CDR3 reads TGCAGTGCTAGTTTAGCACACGCTTTCTTT.

The V gene is TRBV12-3 or TRBV12-4, the J gene TRBJ1-4; 12 positions match TRBD1. The CDR3 contains 17 residues. After removal of 11 bases from V and 4 bases from J, the junction contained 14 bases not matched to a gene. The CDR3 sequence is CAFSLAGQGARNEKLFF. As DNA, the CDR3 is TGTGCCTTCAGTTTAGCGGGACAGGGGGCCCGTAATGAAAAACTGTTTTTT.